This T cell receptor beta chain is drawn from a study of T-cell reconstitution after alpha-beta-depleted transplantation in children. Study observations and caveats: Approximately two months post-transplant, alpha-beta T cells reportedly originated from several hundred expanded graft clones. Fresh T-cell production supplied most of the T-cell counts and diversity seen one year after transplant.

Note on this clonotype: The antigen is undetermined.

V was pared by 6 bases and J by 0 bases, with 6 bases between. The CDR3 has 14 residues. Preparing the TCRbeta library involved the use of unique molecular identifiers. TCRdb reprocessed the PCR reads via MiXCR and lists one record per CDR3 protein. The sample has about 440,000 distinct CDR3 sequences, approximately 42% seen once; the top ten hold around a quarter. Specimen: PBMCs, collected before TCRalphabeta/CD19-depleted stem cell transplant. The TCR was taken from a girl under 10 years old with aplastic anemia, due to receive a stem cell transplant. The rearrangement joins TRBV12-3 or TRBV12-4 to TRBJ2-6; D call uncertain. The CDR3 region has the DNA TGTGCCAGCAGACAAAACTCTGGGGCCAACGTCCTGACTTTC. Residues: CASRQNSGANVLTF.